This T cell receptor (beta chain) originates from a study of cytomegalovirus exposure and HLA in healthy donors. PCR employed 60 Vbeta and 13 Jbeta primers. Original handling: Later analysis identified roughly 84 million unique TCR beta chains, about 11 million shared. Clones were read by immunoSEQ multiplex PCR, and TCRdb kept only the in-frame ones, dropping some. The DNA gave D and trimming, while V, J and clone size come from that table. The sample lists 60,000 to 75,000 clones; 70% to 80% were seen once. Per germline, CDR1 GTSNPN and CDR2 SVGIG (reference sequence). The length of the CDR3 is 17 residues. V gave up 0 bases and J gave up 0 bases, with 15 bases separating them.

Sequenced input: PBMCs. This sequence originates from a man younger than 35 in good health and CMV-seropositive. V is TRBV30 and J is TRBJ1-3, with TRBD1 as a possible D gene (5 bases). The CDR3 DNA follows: TGTGCCTGGAGTGTGAAGGGGCAGGGCTACTCTGGAAACACCATATATTTT. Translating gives CAWSVKGQGYSGNTIYF. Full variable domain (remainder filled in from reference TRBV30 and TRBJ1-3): SQTIHQWPATLVQPVGSPLSLECTVEGTSNPNLYWYRQAAGRGLQLLFYSVGIGQISSEVPQNLSASRPQDRQFILSSKKLLLSDSGFYLCAWSVKGQGYSGNTIYFGEGSWLTVV.